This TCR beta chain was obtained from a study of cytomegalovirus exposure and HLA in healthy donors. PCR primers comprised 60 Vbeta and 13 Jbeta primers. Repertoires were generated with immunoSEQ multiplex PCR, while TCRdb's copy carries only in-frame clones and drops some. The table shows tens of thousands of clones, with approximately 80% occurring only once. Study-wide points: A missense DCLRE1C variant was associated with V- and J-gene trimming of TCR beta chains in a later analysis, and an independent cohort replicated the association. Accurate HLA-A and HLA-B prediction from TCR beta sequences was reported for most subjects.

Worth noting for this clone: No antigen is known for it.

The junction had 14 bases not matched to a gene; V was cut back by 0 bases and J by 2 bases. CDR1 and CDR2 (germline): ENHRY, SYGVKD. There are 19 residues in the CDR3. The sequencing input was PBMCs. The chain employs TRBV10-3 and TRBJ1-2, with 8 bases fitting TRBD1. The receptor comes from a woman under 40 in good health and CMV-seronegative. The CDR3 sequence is CAISESIGGQGGKNYGYTF. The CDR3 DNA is TGTGCCATCAGTGAGTCGATCGGAGGACAGGGTGGGAAAAACTATGGCTACACCTTC.